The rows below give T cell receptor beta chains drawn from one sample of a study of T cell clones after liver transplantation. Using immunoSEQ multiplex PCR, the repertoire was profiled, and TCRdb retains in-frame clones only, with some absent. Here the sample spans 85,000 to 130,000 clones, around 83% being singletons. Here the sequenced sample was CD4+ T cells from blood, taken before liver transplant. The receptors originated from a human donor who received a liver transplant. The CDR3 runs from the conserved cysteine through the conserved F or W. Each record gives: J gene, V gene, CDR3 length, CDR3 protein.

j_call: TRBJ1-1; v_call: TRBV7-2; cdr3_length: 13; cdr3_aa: CASRLEQGSEAFF
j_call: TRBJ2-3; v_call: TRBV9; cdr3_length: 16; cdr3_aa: CASSAKQGAGTDTQYF
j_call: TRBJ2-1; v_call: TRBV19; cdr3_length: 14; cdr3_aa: CASSNRPGYNEQFF
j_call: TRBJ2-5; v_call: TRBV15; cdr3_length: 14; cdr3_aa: CATSTRGQGETQYF
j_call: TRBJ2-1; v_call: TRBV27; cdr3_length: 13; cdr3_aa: CASSSRGYNEQFF
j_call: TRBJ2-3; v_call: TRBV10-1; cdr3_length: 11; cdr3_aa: CASSATDTQYF
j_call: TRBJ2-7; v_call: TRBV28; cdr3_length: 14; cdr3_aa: CASSLSRRGYEQYF
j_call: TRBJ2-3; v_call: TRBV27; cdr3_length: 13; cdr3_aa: CASSAGGTDTQYF
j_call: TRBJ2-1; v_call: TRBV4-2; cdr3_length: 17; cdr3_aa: CASSPRTSGSSYNEQFF
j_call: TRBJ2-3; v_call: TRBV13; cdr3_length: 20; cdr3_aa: CASSFLVAGVRGTSTDTQYF
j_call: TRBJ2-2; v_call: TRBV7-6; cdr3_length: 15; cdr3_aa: CASSFRTSGAGELFF
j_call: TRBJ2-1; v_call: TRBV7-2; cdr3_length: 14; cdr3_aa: CASSFETAYNEQFF
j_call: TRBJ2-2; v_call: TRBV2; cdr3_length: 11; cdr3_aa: CASSVLWELFF
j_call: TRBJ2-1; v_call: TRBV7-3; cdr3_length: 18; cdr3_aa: CASSSVPSGGSSYNEQFF
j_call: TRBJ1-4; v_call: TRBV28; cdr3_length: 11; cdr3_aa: CASSSGEKLFF
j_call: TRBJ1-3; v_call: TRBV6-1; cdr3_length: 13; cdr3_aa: CASSPAVGNTIYF
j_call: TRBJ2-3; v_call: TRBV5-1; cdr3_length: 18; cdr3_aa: CASSFPAGRLAGSDTQYF
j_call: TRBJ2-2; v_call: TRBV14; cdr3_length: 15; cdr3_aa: CASSQVRVNTGELFF
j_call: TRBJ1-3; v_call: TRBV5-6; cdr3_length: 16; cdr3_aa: CASSRVDSLSGNTIYF
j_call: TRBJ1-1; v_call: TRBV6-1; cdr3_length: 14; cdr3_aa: CAAEGGRGNTEAFF
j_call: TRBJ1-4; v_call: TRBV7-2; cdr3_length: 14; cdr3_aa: CASSSRRADEKLFF
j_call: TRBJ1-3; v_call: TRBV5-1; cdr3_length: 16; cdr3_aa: CASSLTSTAPGNTIYF
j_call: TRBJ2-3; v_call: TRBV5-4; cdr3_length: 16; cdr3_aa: CASSQRTGPMRDTQYF
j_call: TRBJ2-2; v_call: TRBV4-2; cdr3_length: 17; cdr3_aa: CASSQVARGLSTGELFF
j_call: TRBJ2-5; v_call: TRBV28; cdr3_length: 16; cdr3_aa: CASSFATSGSQETQYF
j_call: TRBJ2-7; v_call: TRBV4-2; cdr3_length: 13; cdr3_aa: CASSPLGGHEQYF
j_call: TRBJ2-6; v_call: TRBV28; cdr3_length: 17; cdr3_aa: CASSTPPGGSGANVLTF
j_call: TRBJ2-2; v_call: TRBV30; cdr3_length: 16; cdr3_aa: CAWKWNRDRDTGELFF
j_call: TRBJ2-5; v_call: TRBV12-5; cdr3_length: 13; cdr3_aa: CASGLAGGETQYF
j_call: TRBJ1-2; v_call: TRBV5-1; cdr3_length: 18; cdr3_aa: CASSLASTGGLFSGGYTF
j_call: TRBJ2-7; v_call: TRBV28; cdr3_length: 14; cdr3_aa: CASSPGGGYPEQYF
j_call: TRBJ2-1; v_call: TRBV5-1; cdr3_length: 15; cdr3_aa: CASSSDGRSYNEQFF
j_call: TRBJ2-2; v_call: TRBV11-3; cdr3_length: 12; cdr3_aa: CASSLGTGELFF